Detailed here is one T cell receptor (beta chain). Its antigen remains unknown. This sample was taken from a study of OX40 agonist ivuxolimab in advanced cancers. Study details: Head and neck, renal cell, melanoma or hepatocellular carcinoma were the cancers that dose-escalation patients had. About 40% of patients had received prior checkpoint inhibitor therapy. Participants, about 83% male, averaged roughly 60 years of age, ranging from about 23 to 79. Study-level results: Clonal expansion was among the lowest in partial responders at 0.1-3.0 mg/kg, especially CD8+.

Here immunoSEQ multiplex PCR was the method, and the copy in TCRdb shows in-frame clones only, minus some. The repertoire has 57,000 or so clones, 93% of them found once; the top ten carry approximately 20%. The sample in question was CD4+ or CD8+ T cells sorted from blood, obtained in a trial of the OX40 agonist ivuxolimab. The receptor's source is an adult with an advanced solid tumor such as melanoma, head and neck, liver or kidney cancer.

The CDR3 spells CASSVAEGEQYF. The CDR3 DNA reads TGTGCCAGCAGCGTAGCTGAGGGGGAGCAGTACTTC. The chain recombines TRBV9 with TRBJ2-7, with D perhaps being TRBD1 or TRBD2 (5 bases each). The CDR3 runs to 12 residues. Germline V lookup: CDR1 SGDLS, CDR2 YYNGEE. V lost 0 bases and J 7 bases, leaving 8 bases between the germline ends.